This T cell receptor beta chain was retrieved from a study of shared clonotypes between healthy human individuals. Study-wide background: Donor ages ranged 18 to 49 years: two women, a few men.

CD8 cells regarded as naive lacked CD45RO, were positively chosen for CCR7, and omitted terminally differentiated effector memory CD45RA+ cells. Overall study findings and caveats: Naive subsets, compared against memory subsets, generally had larger estimated richness values.

Measured with immunoSEQ multiplex PCR; TCRdb has only the in-frame clones, and not every one. Seen here are fewer than 1 million clones, roughly 96% observed once, and the top ten hold approximately 0.2%. As for this clone: The antigen is unknown.

CDR1 is MNHEY, CDR2 SVGAGI, per germline. V lost 2 bases and J 0 bases, leaving 8 bases between the germline ends. This CDR3 contains 15 residues. This TCR was recovered from a young man in good health. Sequencing input: naive CD8+ T cells sorted from blood. The genes are TRBV6-5 and TRBJ1-3; no clear D. The CDR3 region is CASSYKGISGNTIYF. The CDR3, as DNA: TGTGCCAGCAGTTACAAGGGTATCTCTGGAAACACCATATATTTT.